One and the same sample provided the 20 T cell receptor beta chains below, sequenced in a study of beta chain features in type 1 diabetes. The investigators reverse transcribed all of the isolated RNA, so they sequenced expressed TCRB transcripts. Some clones are missing from TCRdb's copy, which holds only in-frame ones; the method was immunoSEQ multiplex PCR. The sample shows about 340,000 clones, 8% of them seen only once. The source material was central memory CD4+ T cells from blood. The source is a young woman in good health.

This clone was detected only a few times. The chain employs TRBV19 and TRBJ1-2, with D unresolved. Germline V gene data show CDR1 as LNHDA and CDR2 as SQIVND (reference sequence). With 6 bases removed from V and 3 bases from J, the gap between germline ends came to 8 bases. The CDR3 covers 12 residues. DNA of the CDR3: TGTGCCAGTAGCGTTCGGGACTATGGCTACACCTTC. Translated: CASSVRDYGYTF.

The chain employs TRBV11-2 and TRBJ2-3; the match to TRBD2 covers 7 bases. After removal of 2 bases from V and 2 bases from J, the junction contained 4 bases not matched to a gene. This CDR3 has 15 amino acids. Looked up from germline, CDR1 is SGHAT and CDR2 is FQNNGV. For the CDR3, the DNA is TGTGCCAGCAGCTTAAGGGAGGGAGACACAGATACGCAGTATTTT. Amino acid sequence: CASSLREGDTDTQYF.

This sequence joins TRBV11-2 and TRBJ2-1; 10 bases are shared with TRBD2. The germline V gene has CDR1 SGHAT and CDR2 FQNNGV. There are 15 residues in the CDR3. V was pared by 8 bases and J by 7 bases, with 11 bases of the junction left unmatched. CDR3 nucleotides: TGTGCCAGCCGGTCCGGGGGTAGCGGGAGGAATGAGCAGTTCTTC. Its translation: CASRSGGSGRNEQFF.

The rearrangement joins TRBV15 to TRBJ2-7; TRBD1 matches at 7 bases. Germline values: CDR1 LNHNV, CDR2 YYDKDF (reference sequence). The CDR3 length is 15 residues. V lost 1 base, J lost 4 bases, and 7 bases stayed unmatched. The CDR3 sequence: CATSRGLTGDYEQYF. The CDR3 DNA is TGTGCCACCAGCAGAGGCCTAACAGGGGATTACGAGCAGTACTTC.

This clone was observed a few times. The chain couples TRBV6-6 to TRBJ1-1; D gene uncertain. Germline V gene lookup returns CDR1 MNHNY and CDR2 SVGAGI (reference sequence). The CDR3 length is 13 residues. Trimming stripped 6 bases from V and 1 base from J, with 9 bases between. The CDR3 DNA reads TGTGCCAGCAGCCCCGTCCCGAACACTGAAGCTTTCTTT. This sequence encodes CASSPVPNTEAFF.

V gene TRBV6-6 combines with J gene TRBJ1-3; D unresolved. The CDR3 runs 15 residues. Germline V gives CDR1 MNHNY, CDR2 SVGAGI (reference sequence). The ends were cut back, 6 bases at V and 4 bases at J, with 16 bases in the middle. DNA of the CDR3: TGTGCCAGCAGGCCCCACAGAGAATACGGAAACACCATATATTTT. This gives the protein CASRPHREYGNTIYF.

The chain carries TRBV29-1 and TRBJ2-4; either TRBD1 or TRBD2 may supply D (5 bases each). The CDR3 is made up of 13 amino acids. V was shortened by 7 bases and J by 0 bases, with 10 bases between the two germline ends. Germline assignment: CDR1 SQVTM and CDR2 ANQGSEA. The CDR3 DNA reads as TGCAGCGCCGAGGGGTTAGCCAAAAACATTCAGTACTTC. Protein product: CSAEGLAKNIQYF.

This clone came up many times. V and J are TRBV7-6 and TRBJ2-3, with 7 bases lining up with TRBD2. J lost 6 bases, V lost 5 bases, and 5 bases had no gene match. Germline CDR1 SGHVS, CDR2 FNYEAQ. This CDR3 contains 13 residues. CDR3 in DNA: TGTGCCAGCAGCGCCCGGGGGGTCGATACGCAGTATTTT. This encodes CASSARGVDTQYF.

This clone was seen a few times. This chain joins TRBV6-5 and TRBJ2-1, with 7 nucleotides matching TRBD2. This CDR3 spans 14 amino acids. Germline trimming cut 3 bases from V and 9 bases from J; bases unmatched to any gene: 8. Germline CDR1 and CDR2: MNHEY and SVGAGI. CDR3 sequence: CASSYGEGLGEQFF. The CDR3 region has the DNA TGTGCCAGCAGTTATGGGGAGGGATTGGGTGAGCAGTTCTTC.

J is TRBJ2-7 and V is TRBV20-1; D unresolved. There are 11 residues in the CDR3. In germline, CDR1 is DFQATT, CDR2 SNEGSKA (reference sequence). Between the trimmed V and J ends, which lost 4 bases and 3 bases, there was a span of 7 bases. CDR3 in amino acids: CSAIGDYEQYF. The CDR3 bases are TGCAGTGCTATCGGAGACTACGAGCAGTACTTC.

CDR3 sequence: CASSLEIGRAYGYTF. CDR3 DNA: TGTGCCAGCAGTTTGGAGATAGGACGGGCCTATGGCTACACCTTC. This chain uses TRBV28 with TRBJ1-2, with no clear D. The V gene's germline CDR1 is MDHEN and CDR2 SYDVKM. CDR3 length equals 15 residues. Trimming took off 3 bases at V and 4 bases at J, with 15 bases between the two ends.

The CDR3 DNA reads as TGTGCCAGCAGTCCTCGATTCGGACAGGGGGCATTAGGTCCCCAGCATTTT. Protein sequence: CASSPRFGQGALGPQHF. The genes are TRBV27 and TRBJ1-5; 11 bases map to TRBD1. Germline trimming cut 5 bases from V and 10 bases from J; bases unmatched to any gene: 16. CDR3 length: 17 amino acids. Germline CDR1 is MNHEY and CDR2 is SMNVEV (reference sequence).

This clone was seen more than once but under ten times. V gene TRBV18 combines with J gene TRBJ2-1; 16 bases map to TRBD2. The CDR3 length is 18 residues. Germline trimming cut 0 bases from V and 8 bases from J; bases unmatched to any gene: 7. CDR1 and CDR2 from the germline V gene are KGHSH and LQKENI. The CDR3 loop reads CASSPPGLAGGGVDEQFF. DNA for the CDR3: TGTGCCAGCTCACCACCGGGACTAGCGGGAGGGGGCGTGGATGAGCAGTTCTTC.

This clone was detected a few times. The J gene is TRBJ1-2, the V gene TRBV25-1; 7 bases align to TRBD1. Germline CDR1 MGHDK, CDR2 SYGVNS. V shed 6 bases, J shed 6 bases, and the junction held 10 bases outside the gene matches. This CDR3 region has 14 residues. The CDR3 protein is CASSPPQGGHGYTF. The CDR3 region has the DNA TGTGCCAGCAGCCCCCCGCAGGGGGGCCATGGCTACACCTTC.

This clone was observed a few times. The chain joins TRBV28 to TRBJ1-1, with a possible D match to TRBD1 (6 bases). CDR3 size: 14 residues. Germline V gene lookup returns CDR1 MDHEN and CDR2 SYDVKM. The V gene lost 8 bases and the J gene lost 3 bases, with 16 bases spanning the gap. The CDR3 DNA sequence: TGTGCCAGCGTGGGCGTGTCAGGGGACACTGAAGCTTTCTTT. This translates into CASVGVSGDTEAFF.

The V gene is TRBV2, the J gene TRBJ2-7; D is unclear. V was shortened by 6 bases and J by 6 bases, with 9 bases between the two germline ends. Germline V gene data show CDR1 as SNHLY and CDR2 as FYNNEI. The CDR3 covers 11 residues. The DNA for the CDR3 is TGTGCCAGCAGGCCGGGTCGCGAGCAGTACTTC. This sequence encodes CASRPGREQYF.

This clone was found many times. The chain couples TRBV6-4 to TRBJ2-1; D possibly corresponds to TRBD2 (5 bases). CDR3 length: 15 residues. CDR1 is MRHNA, CDR2 SNTAGT, per germline. Trimming left V 6 bases short and J 1 base short, with 13 bases between. CDR3: CASSNELGSYNEQFF. Written as DNA, the CDR3 is TGTGCCAGCAGCAACGAACTAGGATCCTACAATGAGCAGTTCTTC.

V and J are TRBV5-5 and TRBJ2-1; no definite D call. Trimming took off 1 base at V and 8 bases at J, with 13 bases between the two ends. From germline, CDR1 is SGHKS and CDR2 YYEKEE (reference sequence). The CDR3 runs 14 residues. CDR3 coding DNA: TGTGCCAGCAGCTTGTCATATAGCCGTCATGAGCAGTTCTTC. As protein: CASSLSYSRHEQFF.

This clone was seen a handful of times. The chain has TRBV5-4 and TRBJ2-5, with 10 bases fitting TRBD2. The CDR3 runs 14 residues. With V trimmed by 2 bases and J by 5 bases, 3 bases remained unmatched. Germline values: CDR1 SGHNT, CDR2 YYREEE (reference sequence). The CDR3 nucleotides are TGTGCCAGCAGCTTAGCGGGAGGGAAGGAGACCCAGTACTTC. Translation gives CASSLAGGKETQYF.

The chain couples TRBV4-3 to TRBJ2-1, with D unclear. This CDR3 has 13 residues. In germline, CDR1 is LGHNA, CDR2 YSLEER. Trimming removed 3 bases at V and 8 bases at J, with 11 bases between. The CDR3 here is CASSQVPSYEQFF. The CDR3 coding sequence is TGCGCCAGCAGCCAGGTACCCTCCTATGAGCAGTTCTTC.